This T cell receptor (beta chain) was observed in a study of chemoradiotherapy in HPV16-positive cancers. Study-level results: HPV-responsive T-cell expansion during chemoradiotherapy was linked to improved recurrence-free survival in HPV16-positive patients. Functional assays defining HPV-specific T cells used only a couple of HPV16-positive patients. Candidate HPV-specific clones and E7-related TCR motifs grew in tumor during treatment.

CDR1 is MNHEY and CDR2 is SMNVEV in the germline V gene (reference sequence). Trimming took off 2 bases at V and 2 bases at J, with 8 bases between the two ends. The CDR3 has 14 amino acids. TCRdb's copy holds only in-frame clones and misses some; the assay was immunoSEQ multiplex PCR. The data show roughly 25,000 clones, roughly 94% seen once. Turning to this clone: The target antigen is unknown.

This chain uses TRBV27 with TRBJ2-3; TRBD2 might be the D (6 bases). This receptor was taken from a human donor with HPV-associated anogenital cancer. This material was obtained from a patient who underwent chemoradiotherapy. The CDR3 DNA is TGTGCCAGCAGTTTACTAGCGAACACAGATACGCAGTATTTT. This encodes CASSLLANTDTQYF.